This entry is about one TCR beta chain. No antigen is known for it. This specimen belongs to a study of cytomegalovirus exposure and HLA in healthy donors. Study conclusions and caveats: In a later analysis, first-cohort TCR clusters were found to tend to co-occur in the approximately 120 validation repertoires. Researchers catalogued about 160 TCR beta chains as cytomegalovirus-associated. The classifier reportedly diagnosed cytomegalovirus status with high specificity and sensitivity. Despite most TCR sequences being rare, some public TCRs occurred in many donors.

The V end was cut by 1 base, the J end by 4 bases, with 8 bases between. CDR1 is SGHDN and CDR2 is FVKESK in the germline V gene. This CDR3 region has 14 residues. Using immunoSEQ multiplex PCR, the repertoire was profiled, and TCRdb retains in-frame clones only, with some absent. This table holds approximately 65,000 clones, more than 85% found once. The source material was PBMCs. The TCR was taken from a young man in good health and CMV-seropositive. The genes are TRBV14 and TRBJ1-5; D remains ambiguous. The CDR3 region has the DNA TGTGCCAGCAGCCAAGCGGCAGGTAATCAGCCCCAGCATTTT. Residues: CASSQAAGNQPQHF. The full variable domain, its missing parts supplied by reference TRBV14 and TRBJ1-5, is EAGVTQFPSHSVIEKGQTVTLRCDPISGHDNLYWYRRVMGKEIKFLLHFVKESKQDESGMPNNRFLAERTGGTYSTLKVQPAELEDSGVYFCASSQAAGNQPQHFGDGTRLSIL.